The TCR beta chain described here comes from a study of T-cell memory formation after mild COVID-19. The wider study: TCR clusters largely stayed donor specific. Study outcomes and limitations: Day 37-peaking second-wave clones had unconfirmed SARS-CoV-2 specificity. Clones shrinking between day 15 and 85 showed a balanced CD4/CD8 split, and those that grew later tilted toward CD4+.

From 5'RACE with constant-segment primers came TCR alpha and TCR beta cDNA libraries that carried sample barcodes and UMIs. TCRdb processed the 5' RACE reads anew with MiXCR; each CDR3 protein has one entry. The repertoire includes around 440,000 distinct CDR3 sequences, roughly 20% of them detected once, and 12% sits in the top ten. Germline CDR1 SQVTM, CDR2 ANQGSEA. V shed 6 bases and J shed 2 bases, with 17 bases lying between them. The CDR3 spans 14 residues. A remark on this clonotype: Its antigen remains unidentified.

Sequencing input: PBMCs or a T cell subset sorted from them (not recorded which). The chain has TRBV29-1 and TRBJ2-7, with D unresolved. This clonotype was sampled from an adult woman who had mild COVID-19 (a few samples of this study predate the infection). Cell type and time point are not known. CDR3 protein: CSVELDATPYEQYF. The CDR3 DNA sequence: TGCAGCGTGGAGCTTGACGCAACCCCCTACGAGCAGTACTTC.